This TCR beta chain appears in the sequencing data of a study of CD8 T cells in ankylosing spondylitis. The CDR3 contains 10 residues. Concerning this clonotype itself: At one end the junction does not follow the germline gene, possibly because of a read error.

TCRdb redid the calling of the 5' RACE reads with MiXCR, one entry per CDR3 protein. The sample lists roughly 35,000 distinct CDR3 sequences, approximately 11% occurring once. The clonotype comes from a male donor with ankylosing spondylitis. This chain uses TRBV12-3 or TRBV12-4 with TRBJ2-3; TRBD2 matches 7 bases. The specimen was synovial fluid, either unsorted or a sorted T cell fraction (not recorded which). CDR3 sequence reads: CASGPGLQDF. In DNA, the CDR3 is TGTGCCAGCGGGCCGGGACTACAGGATTTT.